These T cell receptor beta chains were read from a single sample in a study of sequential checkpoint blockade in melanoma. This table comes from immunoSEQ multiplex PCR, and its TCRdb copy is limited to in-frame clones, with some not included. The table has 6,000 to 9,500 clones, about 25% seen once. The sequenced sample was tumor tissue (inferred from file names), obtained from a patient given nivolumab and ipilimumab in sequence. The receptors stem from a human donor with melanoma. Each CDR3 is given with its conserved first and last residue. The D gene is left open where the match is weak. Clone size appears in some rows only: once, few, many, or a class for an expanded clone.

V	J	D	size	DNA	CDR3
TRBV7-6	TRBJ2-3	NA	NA	TGTGCCAGCAGCTTGTCGTTCTCCGGGACTCTCACAGATACGCAGTATTTT	CASSLSFSGTLTDTQYF
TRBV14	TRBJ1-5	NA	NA	TGTGCCAGCAGCCTGGGTCATAGACAGCCCCAGCATTTT	CASSLGHRQPQHF
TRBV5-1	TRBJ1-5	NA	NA	TGCGCCAGCAGCTTGGTCCCACAGGATGGGGGCGATCTCCAGCATTTT	CASSLVPQDGGDLQHF
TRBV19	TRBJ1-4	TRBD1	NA	TGTGCCACCAGTAGACAGGGGTGGCATGAAAAACTGTTTTTT	CATSRQGWHEKLFF
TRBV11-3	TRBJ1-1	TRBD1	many	TGTGCCAGCAGCTTACAGGGGGCTTCGAACACTGAAGCTTTCTTT	CASSLQGASNTEAFF
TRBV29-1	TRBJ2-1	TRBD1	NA	TGCAGCGTTGAGGGGGTGACAGGGGTCCCCTCCTACAATGAGCAGTTCTTC	CSVEGVTGVPSYNEQFF
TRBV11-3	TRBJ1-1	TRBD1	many	TGTGCCAGCAGCTCAGACAGGGGATGGAGGGAGAACACTGAAGCTTTCTTT	CASSSDRGWRENTEAFF
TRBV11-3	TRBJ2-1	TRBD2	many	TGTGCCAGCAGAGCGGGAGGGCCTCGGTTCAACTACAATGAGCAGTTCTTC	CASRAGGPRFNYNEQFF
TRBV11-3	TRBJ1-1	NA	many	TGTGCCAGCAGCTGGGGAGGAGGACGGAGCGGCACTGAAGCTTTCTTT	CASSWGGGRSGTEAFF
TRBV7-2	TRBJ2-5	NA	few	TGTGCCAGCAGCTTAAACAGGCAAGAGACCCAGTACTTC	CASSLNRQETQYF
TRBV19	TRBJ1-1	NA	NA	TGTGCCAGTAGTATGCAGGGAGGGAACACTGAAGCTTTCTTT	CASSMQGGNTEAFF
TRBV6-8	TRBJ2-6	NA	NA	TGTGCCAGCAGAAACAGGGTTCTGTCTGGGGCCAACGTCCTGACTTTC	CASRNRVLSGANVLTF
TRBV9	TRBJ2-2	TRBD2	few	TGTGCCAGCAGCCCAACAGCGGGAGTTGGCACCGGGGAGCTGTTTTTT	CASSPTAGVGTGELFF
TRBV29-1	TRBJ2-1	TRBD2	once	TGCAGCGCTCACCGGCGGGACTACTCCTACAATGAGCAGTTCTTC	CSAHRRDYSYNEQFF
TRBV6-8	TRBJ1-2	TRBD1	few	TGTGCCAGCAGTTACGGCGGACAGGGAGGAGTCTATGGCTACACCTTC	CASSYGGQGGVYGYTF
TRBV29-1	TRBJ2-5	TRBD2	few	TGCAGCGTAACCGGGACTAGCGGGAGGGCCCCAGAGACCCAGTACTTC	CSVTGTSGRAPETQYF
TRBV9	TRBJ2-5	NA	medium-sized	TGTGCCAGCAGCGAAAGAGCGGGCCAAGAGACCCAGTACTTC	CASSERAGQETQYF
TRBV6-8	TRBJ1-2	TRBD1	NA	TGTGCCAGCAGTTCGGACAGGGGGCATGGCTACACCTTC	CASSSDRGHGYTF
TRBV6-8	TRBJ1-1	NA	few	TGTGCCAGCAGTGTTTGGCCGGACACTGAAGCTTTCTTT	CASSVWPDTEAFF
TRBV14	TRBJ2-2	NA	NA	TGTGCCAGCAGCCAAGCGTTCGGGACAAGGAACACCGGGGAGCTGTTTTTT	CASSQAFGTRNTGELFF
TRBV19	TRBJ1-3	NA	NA	TGTGCCAGTAGTATAGAAGCTCTCTCTGGAAACACCATATATTTT	CASSIEALSGNTIYF
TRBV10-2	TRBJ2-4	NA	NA	TGCGCCAGCAGTGAGTCGGGAAGTTTAGCCAAAAACATTCAGTACTTC	CASSESGSLAKNIQYF
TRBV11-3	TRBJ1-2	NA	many	TGTGCCAGCAGCTCTCCGAGTGGCTTCTATGGCTACACCTTC	CASSSPSGFYGYTF